These 5 T cell receptor beta chains came from one sample sequenced in a study of cytomegalovirus exposure and HLA in healthy donors. It was with 60 Vbeta and 13 Jbeta primers that the PCR ran. Only in-frame clones appear in the TCRdb table, and some are missing; sequencing was by immunoSEQ multiplex PCR. The profile shows 95,000 to 110,000 clones, roughly 82% of them singletons. The sample taken for sequencing was PBMCs. Every receptor here comes from a man younger than 45 in good health and CMV-seropositive.

As for this clone: A read error may account for a junction end that differs from germline. V is TRBV27 and J is TRBJ2-1; D is unresolved. The CDR3 length is 14 residues. Germline assignment: CDR1 MNHEY and CDR2 SMNVEV (reference sequence). The CDR3 sequence: CASSPLASTSVQIF. The CDR3 DNA reads TGTGCCAGCAGTCCCCTGGCCTCAACGTCCGTCCAGATCTTC.

The chain links TRBV4-1 to TRBJ2-3; D call uncertain. The CDR3 covers 14 residues. V lost 0 bases and J lost 2, with 6 bases in between. CDR1 is MGHRA, CDR2 YSYEKL, per germline. CDR3 protein: CASSQDQITDTQYF. The DNA of the CDR3 is TGCGCCAGCAGCCAAGATCAAATCACAGATACGCAGTATTTT.

The chain combines TRBV19 with TRBJ1-5; D ambiguous. V was trimmed by 1 base and J by 6 bases, leaving 10 bases between them. The CDR3 length is 14 residues. Germline-derived CDR1 and CDR2 are LNHDA and SQIVND (reference sequence). CDR3 sequence (DNA): TGTGCCAGTAGTATAGTTAAGGGAGGTCAGCCCCAGCATTTT. As protein: CASSIVKGGQPQHF. Full variable domain (missing parts from reference TRBV19 and TRBJ1-5): DGGITQSPKYLFRKEGQNVTLSCEQNLNHDAMYWYRQDPGQGLRLIYYSQIVNDFQKGDIAEGYSVSREKKESFPLTVTSAQKNPTAFYLCASSIVKGGQPQHFGDGTRLSIL.

This rearrangement joins TRBV7-9 to TRBJ1-5; 7 bases line up with TRBD1. J was trimmed by 2 bases and V by 5 bases; bases with no gene match: 3. CDR3 length: 14 residues. The V gene's germline CDR1 is SEHNR and CDR2 FQNEAQ (reference sequence). CDR3 in DNA: TGTGCCAGCAGCCCTACAGGGGGCAATCAGCCCCAGCATTTT. Protein: CASSPTGGNQPQHF. The full variable domain, with the rest looked up from reference TRBV7-9 and TRBJ1-5, is DTGVSQNPRHKITKRGQNVTFRCDPISEHNRLYWYRQTLGQGPEFLTYFQNEAQLEKSRLLSDRFSAERPKGSFSTLEIQRTEQGDSAMYLCASSPTGGNQPQHFGDGTRLSIL.

V is TRBV5-1 and J is TRBJ1-4; 9 bases agree with TRBD1. Germline V gene data show CDR1 as SGHRS and CDR2 as YFSETQ. Losses at the gene ends were 3 bases for V and 12 bases for J; bases not matched to a gene: 9. The CDR3 runs 14 residues. CDR3 amino acids: CASSSGTGIFELFF. CDR3 nucleotide sequence: TGCGCCAGCAGCTCCGGGACAGGGATTTTCGAACTGTTTTTT.